A single sample is the source of the 16 T cell receptor beta chains below, sequenced in a study of identical twins. TCRdb fed the 5' RACE reads into MiXCR, producing one record per CDR3 protein. Among approximately 500,000 distinct CDR3 sequences listed, 20% to 30% were seen once. The same specimen was also included in a second study, on T cells expressing NK-cell markers.

Sample: CD4+ T cells sorted from blood. Source of these receptors: a woman under 30 in good health.

The V call is TRBV7-2, the J call TRBJ2-2, with D perhaps matching TRBD2 (5 bases). The CDR3 contains 16 residues. V lost 5 bases to trimming and J lost 0 bases, with 13 bases between them. Germline V gene data show CDR1 as SGHTA and CDR2 as FQGNSA. CDR3 nucleotides: TGTGCCAGCAGCCCCCGACTATCCGCGAACACCGGGGAGCTGTTTTTT. It encodes CASSPRLSANTGELFF.

This clonotype was counted between two and nine times. The rearrangement uses TRBV24-1 and TRBJ2-1; 9 nucleotides line up with TRBD2. Per germline, CDR1 KGHDR and CDR2 SFDVKD. The CDR3 spans 18 residues. V lost 3 bases and J lost 0; bases outside the gene matches: 8. CDR3 sequence (DNA): TGTGCCACCAGTGATAAGAGGTCTAGCGGGGTCTCCTACAATGAGCAGTTCTTC. Translating gives CATSDKRSSGVSYNEQFF.

J is TRBJ2-3 and V is TRBV12-5; the match to TRBD1 covers 9 bases. The CDR3 totals 15 residues. Germline CDR1 reads LGHNT; CDR2 reads FRNRAP. J was trimmed by 4 bases and V by 1 base; bases with no gene match: 3. CDR3 loop: CASGLEGQGADTQYF. For the CDR3, the DNA is TGTGCTAGTGGTTTGGAGGGACAGGGAGCAGATACGCAGTATTTT. The full variable domain, its missing parts supplied by reference TRBV12-5 and TRBJ2-3, is DARVTQTPRHKVTEMGQEVTMRCQPILGHNTVFWYRQTMMQGLELLAYFRNRAPLDDSGMPKDRFSAEMPDATLATLKIQPSEPRDSAVYFCASGLEGQGADTQYFGPGTRLTVL.

This clonotype has more than one count but fewer than ten. This chain connects TRBV3-1 to TRBJ2-7; possible D gene TRBD2, 5 bases. Germline V lookup: CDR1 LGHDT, CDR2 YNNKEL (reference sequence). The CDR3 is made up of 14 amino acids. Trimming removed 1 base at V and 2 bases at J, with 9 bases between. CDR3 sequence reads: CASSQGSRAYEQYF. In nucleotides, the CDR3 is TGTGCCAGCAGCCAAGGGTCGCGGGCCTACGAGCAGTACTTC.

This chain joins TRBV20-1 and TRBJ2-7; no clear D. The CDR3 is 12 amino acids. The germline gives CDR1 DFQATT, CDR2 SNEGSKA (reference sequence). Trimming took 4 bases from V and 0 from J, leaving 7 bases between them. Here the CDR3 reads CSAIFLSYEQYF. The CDR3 DNA is TGCAGTGCTATTTTCCTCTCCTACGAGCAGTACTTC.

The table lists this clonotype with a few counts. The chain combines TRBV20-1 with TRBJ2-1; the match to TRBD1 covers 10 bases. Losses at the gene ends were 3 bases for V and 8 bases for J; bases not matched to a gene: 1. CDR1 is DFQATT and CDR2 is SNEGSKA in the germline V gene (reference sequence). CDR3 length equals 12 residues. The CDR3 DNA reads as TGCAGTGCTAGTGACAGGGGGCATGAGCAGTTCTTC. This translates into CSASDRGHEQFF.

This clonotype has more than one count but fewer than ten. J is TRBJ2-2 and V is TRBV14; the D gene is possibly TRBD1 (6 bases). The CDR3 contains 15 residues. Germline V CDR1 and CDR2: SGHDN, FVKESK. With 4 bases removed from V and 5 bases from J, the gap between germline ends came to 14 bases. This chain's CDR3 is CASSRRTDLTGELFF. The CDR3 coding sequence is TGTGCCAGCAGCCGCAGGACAGATCTTACCGGGGAGCTGTTTTTT.

The chain's CDR3 is CASSQARLPGELFF. For the CDR3, the DNA is TGTGCCAGCAGCCAAGCTCGCCTTCCCGGGGAGCTGTTTTTT. The chain employs TRBV14 and TRBJ2-2; D gene uncertain. In germline, CDR1 is SGHDN, CDR2 FVKESK. CDR3 length equals 14 residues. V lost 1 base and J lost 6, with 9 bases in between.

The rearrangement links TRBV5-4 to TRBJ2-3; D is undetermined. The V end was cut by 1 base, the J end by 2 bases, with 8 bases between. This CDR3 region has 14 residues. Germline V gene data show CDR1 as SGHNT and CDR2 as YYREEE (reference sequence). This chain's CDR3 is CASSLKQTTDTQYF. The CDR3 DNA is TGTGCCAGCAGCTTGAAACAGACCACAGATACGCAGTATTTT.

This clonotype was seen more than once but under ten times. The chain couples TRBV6-2 or TRBV6-3 to TRBJ2-1; 7 bases are shared with TRBD2. Germline V gives CDR1 MNHEY, CDR2 SVGEGT. V shed 8 bases and J 8 bases; nucleotides not matched to a gene: 9. CDR3 length: 13 amino acids. The CDR3 loop reads CASGRAIRDEQFF. The CDR3 DNA sequence: TGTGCCAGCGGGAGGGCCATAAGAGATGAGCAGTTCTTC.

This clonotype was detected only once. The chain employs TRBV20-1 and TRBJ2-2, with D maybe TRBD2 (5 bases). V was pared by 2 bases and J by 5 bases, with 15 bases between. The length of the CDR3 is 15 residues. CDR1 DFQATT and CDR2 SNEGSKA come from the germline V gene (reference sequence). CDR3 coding DNA: TGCAGTGCTAGACCTCCCGGGGTCGGGACCGGGGAGCTGTTTTTT. Amino acid sequence: CSARPPGVGTGELFF.

This clonotype showed up just a few times. The chain joins TRBV12-3 or TRBV12-4 to TRBJ1-1; 7 positions agree with TRBD1. The junction had 5 bases not matched to a gene; V was cut back by 6 bases and J by 4 bases. This CDR3 has 13 amino acids. This chain's CDR3 is CASREDRVTEAFF. The CDR3 nucleotides are TGTGCCAGCAGAGAAGACAGGGTCACTGAAGCTTTCTTT.

This sequence joins TRBV2 and TRBJ1-1, with D perhaps matching TRBD1 (5 bases). From germline, CDR1 is SNHLY and CDR2 FYNNEI. This CDR3 comprises 16 residues. Trimming cost V 1 base and J 1 base, with 13 bases left between them. The CDR3 region is CASSEGWGGGNTEAFF. The CDR3 DNA is TGTGCCAGCAGTGAAGGCTGGGGTGGGGGGAACACTGAAGCTTTCTTT.

This clonotype was seen ten or more times. The junction differs from germline at one of its ends, possibly a read error. V and J are TRBV5-1 and TRBJ2-3, with D perhaps TRBD1 (5 bases). The CDR3 has 14 residues. Germline CDR1 SGHRS, CDR2 YFSETQ. CDR3 region: CASSPDSSTDTQYF. The CDR3, as DNA: TGTGCCAGCAGCCCTGACAGCAGCACAGATACGCAGTATTTT.

This chain joins TRBV6-1 and TRBJ1-6, with D unclear. This CDR3 region has 13 residues. Germline CDR1 and CDR2: MNHNS and SASEGT. V lost 8 bases and J 7 bases, leaving 12 bases between the germline ends. CDR3 residues: CASGPGSNSPLHF. CDR3 DNA: TGTGCCAGCGGGCCGGGGTCCAATTCACCCCTCCACTTT.

The gene calls are TRBV20-1 and TRBJ2-1; maybe TRBD2 (5 bases). V dropped 3 bases and J dropped 4 bases, with 7 bases sitting between them. This CDR3 is 12 amino acids long. The V gene's germline CDR1 is DFQATT and CDR2 SNEGSKA (reference sequence). The CDR3 spells CSASREYNEQFF. CDR3 sequence (DNA): TGCAGTGCTAGTAGGGAGTACAATGAGCAGTTCTTC.